The 21 T cell receptor beta chains below all came from one sample that was sequenced in a study of naive and memory T cell subsets. Ligated cDNA underwent four rounds of PCR with nested alpha and beta constant region primers and SP2. TCRdb redid the calling of the 5' RACE reads with MiXCR, one entry per CDR3 protein. Of about 62,000 distinct CDR3 sequences in the sample, roughly 8.1% were seen once. An oligonucleotide containing a UMI was ligated to the 3' end of TCR cDNA. These receptors were collected from a female donor in good health.

This clonotype was counted only a few times. V and J are TRBV6-5 and TRBJ2-3; 9 positions agree with TRBD1. CDR1 and CDR2 (germline): MNHEY, SVGAGI. This CDR3 is built from 14 residues. Germline trimming cut 6 bases from V and 4 bases from J; bases unmatched to any gene: 5. The CDR3 DNA reads TGTGCCAGCAGCCGGGACAGGGTTGCAGATACGCAGTATTTT. It yields the protein CASSRDRVADTQYF.

The V call is TRBV20-1, the J call TRBJ2-5, with 16 bases that match TRBD2. The CDR3 runs to 16 residues. V dropped 6 bases and J dropped 2; count of bases not matched to a gene: 6. Germline V gene sequence: CDR1 DFQATT, CDR2 SNEGSKA (reference sequence). Here the CDR3 reads CSAGGTSGGAQETQYF. The DNA of the CDR3 is TGCAGTGCCGGGGGGACTAGCGGGGGGGCACAAGAGACCCAGTACTTC.

This clonotype appeared a few times. V usage is TRBV27 and J usage is TRBJ2-7; possible D gene TRBD2, 6 bases. Deletions cut 2 bases from V and 5 bases from J, with 10 bases between. The V gene's germline CDR1 is MNHEY and CDR2 SMNVEV (reference sequence). CDR3 length equals 13 residues. The CDR3 nucleotides read TGTGCCAGCAGTTTACTGGCTAGCGACGAGCAGTACTTC. It specifies CASSLLASDEQYF.

This clonotype was detected many times. V usage is TRBV20-1 and J usage is TRBJ2-7, with 10 bases fitting TRBD2. CDR3 length: 14 amino acids. With V trimmed by 3 bases and J by 7 bases, 9 bases remained unmatched. Germline CDR1 reads DFQATT; CDR2 reads SNEGSKA (reference sequence). The CDR3 bases are TGCAGTGCTAGGGTCCTAGCGGGAGACGAGGAGCAGTACTTC. As protein: CSARVLAGDEEQYF.

This clonotype came up a few times. J is TRBJ2-3 and V is TRBV9; 8 bases map to TRBD2. Germline CDR1 reads SGDLS; CDR2 reads YYNGEE. The CDR3 length is 14 residues. Germline trimming cut 3 bases from V and 2 bases from J; bases unmatched to any gene: 2. This CDR3 reads CASSAGGSTDTQYF. CDR3 nucleotides: TGTGCCAGCAGCGCGGGGGGGTCCACAGATACGCAGTATTTT.

This clonotype was seen ten or more times. The J gene is TRBJ1-1, the V gene TRBV6-5; unclear D gene. The CDR3 runs to 13 residues. The germline CDR1 and CDR2 sequences are MNHEY and SVGAGI. The V and J ends lost 2 bases and 6 bases respectively, with 10 bases between them. The CDR3 DNA reads TGTGCCAGCAGTTACGTTAAAGCCGCTGAAGCTTTCTTT. Protein: CASSYVKAAEAFF.

In this sample, this clonotype turned up a few times. The rearrangement links TRBV5-5 to TRBJ1-2, with a possible D match to TRBD1 (6 bases). Trimming shortened V by 0 bases and J by 2 bases, and 17 bases separated the two germline ends. Looked up from germline, CDR1 is SGHKS and CDR2 is YYEKEE (reference sequence). The CDR3 has 17 amino acids. The CDR3 spells CASSLVVGTPDNYGYTF. CDR3 coding DNA: TGTGCCAGCAGCTTGGTAGTTGGGACACCGGACAACTATGGCTACACCTTC.

The rearrangement joins TRBV9 to TRBJ1-1; D is undetermined. With 0 bases removed from V and 3 bases from J, the gap between germline ends came to 3 bases. Germline values: CDR1 SGDLS, CDR2 YYNGEE. CDR3 size: 12 residues. This CDR3 reads CASSVDDTEAFF. The CDR3 DNA reads as TGTGCCAGCAGCGTAGACGACACTGAAGCTTTCTTT.

A few counts support this clonotype. This sequence joins TRBV2 and TRBJ1-2; 7 bases map to TRBD1. V dropped 8 bases and J dropped 4; count of bases not matched to a gene: 10. CDR1 and CDR2 (germline): SNHLY, FYNNEI. The CDR3 covers 14 residues. CDR3 nucleotides: TGTGCCAGCTTGCGGGACAGAGGGCCCTATGGCTACACCTTC. Its protein product is CASLRDRGPYGYTF. Full variable domain (missing parts from reference TRBV2 and TRBJ1-2): EPEVTQTPSHQVTQMGQEVILRCVPISNHLYFYWYRQILGQKVEFLVSFYNNEISEKSEIFDDQFSVERPDGSNFTLKIRSTKLEDSAMYFCASLRDRGPYGYTFGSGTRLTVV.

This clonotype was counted between two and nine times. The chain links TRBV14 to TRBJ1-4; D is unclear. The CDR3 is 13 amino acids. Trimming pared 3 bases from V and 6 bases from J, leaving 8 bases between. Per germline, CDR1 SGHDN and CDR2 FVKESK. DNA of the CDR3: TGTGCCAGCAGCCACCGAGTTTATGAAAAACTGTTTTTT. Translating it yields CASSHRVYEKLFF.

The J gene is TRBJ2-2, the V gene TRBV5-1, with a possible D match to TRBD1 (5 bases). The V gene lost 6 bases and the J gene lost 1 base, with 7 bases spanning the gap. The CDR3 is 13 residues long. CDR1 is SGHRS, CDR2 YFSETQ, per germline. The CDR3 bases are TGCGCCAGCATCGACAGGAACACCGGGGAGCTGTTTTTT. The encoded protein is CASIDRNTGELFF.

This clonotype came up a few times. The chain carries TRBV3-1 and TRBJ2-1; TRBD2 might be the D (6 bases). With 4 bases removed from V and 8 bases from J, the gap between germline ends came to 21 bases. CDR3 length: 16 residues. Germline V gives CDR1 LGHDT, CDR2 YNNKEL (reference sequence). The CDR3: CASSPGGRVGSDEQFF. The CDR3 DNA sequence: TGTGCCAGCAGCCCCGGAGGGAGAGTTGGGAGCGATGAGCAGTTCTTC.

This clonotype was found a few times. This sequence joins TRBV4-1 and TRBJ2-7; the D is unclear. V lost 1 base and J 0 bases, leaving 10 bases between the germline ends. Germline lookup yields CDR1 MGHRA and CDR2 YSYEKL. This CDR3 contains 15 residues. CDR3 nucleotide sequence: TGCGCCAGCAGCCAAGCAGGACCCTCCTCCTACGAGCAGTACTTC. Translated: CASSQAGPSSYEQYF.

This clonotype was recorded many times. This chain uses TRBV7-9 with TRBJ1-2; perhaps TRBD1 as D (5 bases). V was trimmed by 3 bases and J by 2 bases, leaving 13 bases between them. Germline CDR1 reads SEHNR; CDR2 reads FQNEAQ (reference sequence). This CDR3 is built from 15 residues. CDR3 nucleotide sequence: TGTGCCAGCAGCTTCAGGGAGTCTTTCAACTATGGCTACACCTTC. Translating it yields CASSFRESFNYGYTF.

This clonotype has a count of ten or more. The J gene is TRBJ2-5, the V gene TRBV30; D possibly corresponds to TRBD2 (6 bases). The germline V gene encodes CDR1 GTSNPN and CDR2 SVGIG (reference sequence). The V end was cut by 1 base, the J end by 3 bases, with 12 bases between. This CDR3 contains 14 residues. CDR3 in amino acids: CAWSGILAKETQYF. CDR3 DNA sequence: TGTGCCTGGAGTGGCATACTAGCAAAAGAGACCCAGTACTTC.

This clonotype was counted many times. The chain carries TRBV11-2 and TRBJ2-1; unclear D gene. Germline V CDR1 and CDR2: SGHAT, FQNNGV. V was clipped by 5 bases and J by 3 bases, with 17 bases between them. This CDR3 has 16 amino acids. The CDR3 sequence is CASSRTFRVIYNEQFF. CDR3 DNA sequence: TGTGCCAGCAGCCGTACCTTTCGGGTCATCTACAATGAGCAGTTCTTC.

The chain links TRBV14 to TRBJ1-4; D unclear. V lost 4 bases to trimming and J lost 7 bases, with 10 bases between them. This CDR3 comprises 13 residues. CDR1 SGHDN and CDR2 FVKESK come from the germline V gene. CDR3 amino acids: CASSRYRTEKLFF. CDR3 nucleotides: TGTGCCAGCAGCCGGTATCGGACTGAAAAACTGTTTTTT. The full variable domain, rest sourced from reference TRBV14 and TRBJ1-4, is EAGVTQFPSHSVIEKGQTVTLRCDPISGHDNLYWYRRVMGKEIKFLLHFVKESKQDESGMPNNRFLAERTGGTYSTLKVQPAELEDSGVYFCASSRYRTEKLFFGSGTQLSVL.

This clonotype came up a few times. The chain is built from TRBV27 and TRBJ1-5, with a possible D match to TRBD1 (6 bases). Trimming removed 0 bases from V and 4 bases from J, with 22 bases in between. Per the germline V gene, CDR1 is MNHEY and CDR2 is SMNVEV (reference sequence). The CDR3 has 19 amino acids. In DNA, the CDR3 is TGTGCCAGCAGTTTATCGGCAGGGGCCGTCTTCACGAGGAATCAGCCCCAGCATTTT. Its protein is CASSLSAGAVFTRNQPQHF.

The rearrangement uses TRBV14 and TRBJ1-1; D unresolved. Germline CDR1 SGHDN, CDR2 FVKESK. The V end was cut by 5 bases, the J end by 2 bases, with 9 bases between. This CDR3 comprises 13 residues. DNA for the CDR3: TGTGCCAGCAGCTCATCATTAAACACTGAAGCTTTCTTT. Translation gives CASSSSLNTEAFF.

In this sample, this clonotype turned up many times. The V and J genes are TRBV20-1 and TRBJ1-1; D uncertain. This CDR3 comprises 13 residues. V lost 5 bases, J lost 7 bases, and 17 bases lay in between. Germline CDR1 DFQATT, CDR2 SNEGSKA (reference sequence). The DNA of the CDR3 is TGCAGTGCTCCCGGGAGGCCTATCCTTGAAGCTTTCTTT. It translates to CSAPGRPILEAFF.

This clonotype was seen more than once but under ten times. V and J are TRBV7-9 and TRBJ1-6, with D possibly TRBD1 on 5 matching bases. V shed 1 base and J shed 8 bases, with 18 bases lying between them. Germline loops: CDR1 SEHNR, CDR2 FQNEAQ (reference sequence). The CDR3 sequence is 17 residues long. The CDR3 nucleotides are TGTGCCAGCAGCTTAGGCCCCAGCGCAGGGAGGTATTCACCCCTCCACTTT. It translates to CASSLGPSAGRYSPLHF.